This T cell receptor beta chain was sequenced for a study of blood T cell repertoires in COVID-19. Profiled with immunoSEQ multiplex PCR; TCRdb holds only in-frame clones, not every one. The sample lists about 330,000 clones; 87% were seen once. In Seattle, patients joined the study during active infection and were tracked longitudinally. The ends were cut back, 2 bases at V and 2 bases at J, with 6 bases in the middle. CDR1 and CDR2 from the germline V gene are MNHNY and SVGAGI (reference sequence). The CDR3 is made up of 13 amino acids. The TCR comes from a man younger than 45 with COVID-19, enrolled during active disease. Sequencing was performed on peripheral blood. The rearrangement links TRBV6-6 to TRBJ1-2; D remains unclear. The CDR3 DNA reads as TGTGCCAGCAGTTACGGGCAGAACTATGGCTACACCTTC. It is translated as CASSYGQNYGYTF.